The T cell receptor beta chain under discussion was sequenced for a study of shared clonotypes between healthy human individuals. In the study overall: CD4 naive and memory got three plates each, CD8 naive two, CD8 memory one. Study-level findings and limits: Richness estimates generally favored naive over memory subsets.

The data were produced by immunoSEQ multiplex PCR, yet TCRdb's version contains in-frame clones alone and is incomplete. Of millions of clones in the sample, approximately 95% were seen once. This clone was seen more than once but under ten times. Its antigen remains unknown. The same CDR3 arises from other DNA sequences in this sample as well. Germline CDR1 reads SGHNT; CDR2 reads YYREEE (reference sequence). This CDR3 is 14 amino acids long. After removal of 1 base from V and 6 bases from J, the junction contained 3 bases not matched to a gene. The gene calls are TRBV5-4 and TRBJ1-5, with TRBD1 matching over 8 bases. The sample comprised naive CD4+ T cells from PBMCs. This sample's subset: CD45RA+ positively selected. The receptor comes from a man between 18 and 29 years old in good health. Some clones in this sample may be carry-over from other donors' samples. Here the CDR3 DNA reads TGTGCCAGCAGCTTGCAGGGGGCAAGTCAGCCCCAGCATTTT. As protein: CASSLQGASQPQHF.